This entry lists 15 T cell receptor beta chains sequenced from one sample in a study of cytomegalovirus exposure and HLA in healthy donors. Use of 60 Vbeta and 13 Jbeta primers characterized the PCR. TCRdb's table, derived via immunoSEQ multiplex PCR, lists solely in-frame clones and lacks some. Of about 200,000 clones in the sample, 81% were seen once. Sequencing used PBMCs. The receptors shown here come from a man aged 40-49 years in good health and CMV-seropositive.

This chain connects TRBV7-8 to TRBJ2-4; 8 bases are shared with TRBD1. Trimming took 1 base from V and 1 from J; bases not matched to a gene: 3. Germline lookup yields CDR1 SGHVS and CDR2 FQNEAQ. The CDR3 covers 16 residues. CDR3 DNA: TGTGCCAGCAGCTTAGAGGGGGACAGGGCCAAAAACATTCAGTACTTC. Its translation is CASSLEGDRAKNIQYF.

The chain carries TRBV10-3 and TRBJ1-2; possibly TRBD1 for D (6 bases). CDR1 is ENHRY and CDR2 is SYGVKD in the germline V gene. The germline V and J ends were trimmed by 6 bases and 2 bases, with 13 bases remaining between them. This CDR3 spans 14 amino acids. Here the CDR3 reads CAISSDRRNYGYTF. As DNA, the CDR3 is TGTGCCATCAGCTCTGACAGGCGAAACTATGGCTACACCTTC.

The genes are TRBV7-2 and TRBJ2-1; 8 positions agree with TRBD1. Trimming at V came to 5 bases and at J to 6 bases, leaving 6 bases not matched to a gene. Germline CDR1 SGHTA, CDR2 FQGNSA. The CDR3 totals 14 residues. CDR3 sequence reads: CASSVRQGRNEQFF. CDR3 DNA: TGTGCCAGCAGCGTACGACAGGGGCGCAATGAGCAGTTCTTC.

The chain uses TRBV18 and TRBJ2-5; 8 bases are shared with TRBD1. V dropped 4 bases and J dropped 2; count of bases not matched to a gene: 6. Per the germline V gene, CDR1 is KGHSH and CDR2 is LQKENI. CDR3 length equals 15 residues. CDR3 sequence reads: CASSLRGQAQETQYF. The CDR3 nucleotides read TGTGCCAGCTCACTAAGGGGACAGGCTCAAGAGACCCAGTACTTC.

The rearrangement uses TRBV18 and TRBJ1-5, with a possible D match to TRBD1 (6 bases). Germline V gives CDR1 KGHSH, CDR2 LQKENI. The V gene lost 6 bases and the J gene lost 3 bases, with 15 bases spanning the gap. There are 15 residues in the CDR3. CDR3 residues: CASSGSEGDNQPQHF. The CDR3 nucleotides are TGTGCCAGCTCGGGATCAGAGGGGGACAATCAGCCCCAGCATTTT.

This chain connects TRBV5-5 to TRBJ2-7; 7 positions match TRBD1. This CDR3 has 14 residues. Losses at the gene ends were 1 base for V and 4 bases for J; bases not matched to a gene: 5. Germline CDR1 SGHKS, CDR2 YYEKEE (reference sequence). The CDR3 sequence is CASSLTGAAYEQYF. The CDR3 nucleotides read TGTGCCAGCAGCTTGACAGGGGCTGCGTACGAGCAGTACTTC.

The CDR3 loop is CASSPERGAAEAFF. DNA for the CDR3: TGCGCCAGCAGCCCGGAGCGGGGGGCCGCTGAAGCTTTCTTT. The chain couples TRBV4-3 to TRBJ1-1; perhaps TRBD1 as D (6 bases). V lost 4 bases to trimming and J lost 6 bases, with 15 bases between them. The CDR3 runs to 14 residues. Germline CDR1 and CDR2: LGHNA and YSLEER.

This sequence joins TRBV7-9 and TRBJ2-3; no clear D gene. The ends were cut back, 3 bases at V and 5 bases at J, with 9 bases in the middle. The CDR3 runs to 13 residues. Germline CDR1 reads SEHNR; CDR2 reads FQNEAQ (reference sequence). CDR3 sequence (DNA): TGTGCCAGCAGCTTTTTCGGTGGAGATACGCAGTATTTT. This codes for CASSFFGGDTQYF.

The CDR3 protein is CASSWVSGPRDEQFF. DNA for the CDR3: TGCGCCAGCAGCTGGGTCTCGGGCCCCAGGGATGAGCAGTTCTTC. The rearrangement joins TRBV5-1 to TRBJ2-1; possibly TRBD1 for D (5 bases). V was trimmed by 3 bases and J by 8 bases, leaving 18 bases between them. Germline values: CDR1 SGHRS, CDR2 YFSETQ. CDR3 length equals 15 residues.

The rearrangement links TRBV2 to TRBJ2-3, with 8 bases matching TRBD1. The CDR3 consists of 13 residues. CDR1 and CDR2 from the germline V gene are SNHLY and FYNNEI. With V trimmed by 9 bases and J by 4 bases, 6 bases remained unmatched. DNA for the CDR3: TGTGCCAGGATAGGACAGGGAGCAGATACGCAGTATTTT. Its protein product is CARIGQGADTQYF.

This clone was seen a single time. The chain uses TRBV28 and TRBJ2-7, with 13 bases lining up with TRBD2. Germline CDR1 reads MDHEN; CDR2 reads SYDVKM. The CDR3 length is 15 residues. V lost 5 bases and J lost 3; bases outside the gene matches: 4. In nucleotides, the CDR3 is TGTGCCAGCAGTCGGGGGACTAGCGGGAACTACGAGCAGTACTTC. This translates into CASSRGTSGNYEQYF.

This chain joins TRBV10-3 and TRBJ2-7; tentatively, D is TRBD2 (7 bases). The ends were cut back, 10 bases at V and 1 base at J, with 14 bases in the middle. The germline V gene encodes CDR1 ENHRY and CDR2 SYGVKD. There are 13 residues in the CDR3. The CDR3 coding sequence is TGTGCCAGCAAGAGGGGGGGGTCCTACGAGCAGTACTTC. It is translated as CASKRGGSYEQYF.

The chain employs TRBV6-5 and TRBJ2-7, with unresolved D. The CDR3 runs 12 residues. Trimming removed 5 bases from V and 5 bases from J, with 10 bases in between. Germline V CDR1 and CDR2: MNHEY, SVGAGI. Here the CDR3 reads CASSEATHEQYF. CDR3 nucleotides: TGTGCCAGCAGTGAAGCTACTCACGAGCAGTACTTC.

V usage is TRBV4-1 and J usage is TRBJ2-5; 7 nucleotides agree with TRBD2. Per the germline V gene, CDR1 is MGHRA and CDR2 is YSYEKL. The J segment lost 3 bases and the V segment lost 3 bases, leaving 1 base of the junction unmatched. This CDR3 has 13 amino acids. Here the CDR3 DNA reads TGCGCCAGCAGCCACCTAGCGGAAGAGACCCAGTACTTC. It codes for CASSHLAEETQYF.

This clone was seen a handful of times. The genes are TRBV13 and TRBJ2-1, with a weak D call TRBD2 (5 bases). The CDR3 spans 13 residues. The germline CDR1 and CDR2 sequences are PRHDT and FYEKMQ (reference sequence). The V gene lost 1 base and the J gene lost 7 bases, with 8 bases spanning the gap. CDR3 bases: TGTGCCAGCAGCTTAGCCACGGGGAATGAGCAGTTCTTC. Translating it yields CASSLATGNEQFF.